Listed below are T cell receptor beta chains from one sample, sequenced in a study of shared clonotypes between healthy human individuals. Some clones are missing from TCRdb's copy, which holds only in-frame ones; the method was immunoSEQ multiplex PCR. The sample has hundreds of thousands of clones, 90% to 95% seen once. The sample comprised naive CD8+ T cells sorted from blood. Receptors originate from a woman aged 30 to 39 in good health. Both conserved end residues are part of each CDR3. D genes are given only for firm matches. Clone size appears in some rows only: once, few, many, or a class for an expanded clone.

clone size	V gene	J gene	D gene	CDR3 protein	CDR3 DNA
once	TRBV6-1	TRBJ1-4	NA	CASRGGGDEKLFF	TGTGCCAGCAGGGGTGGGGGCGATGAAAAACTGTTTTTT
NA	TRBV29-1	TRBJ2-7	TRBD1	CSFTAGTGPYEQYF	TGCAGCTTCACTGCCGGGACAGGGCCCTACGAGCAGTACTTC
NA	TRBV4-2	TRBJ2-7	TRBD2	CASSKGLAYEQYF	TGTGCCAGCAGCAAGGGACTAGCCTACGAGCAGTACTTC
NA	TRBV5-1	TRBJ1-1	NA	CASSLGSSTEAFF	TGTGCCAGCAGCTTGGGCTCGTCGACTGAAGCTTTCTTT
NA	TRBV10-2	TRBJ2-7	TRBD2	CASRRQETSGYEQYF	TGCGCCAGCAGGAGACAAGAGACTAGCGGCTACGAGCAGTACTTC
NA	TRBV5-4	TRBJ2-7	TRBD2	CASSASLTSVEQYF	TGTGCCAGCAGCGCCAGCCTGACTAGCGTCGAGCAGTACTTC
once	TRBV4-1	TRBJ2-7	TRBD1	CASSQVVGTGGYEQYF	TGCGCCAGCAGCCAAGTTGTTGGGACAGGGGGCTACGAGCAGTACTTC
NA	TRBV5-8	TRBJ2-2	NA	CASSLMGSTGELFF	TGTGCCAGCAGCTTAATGGGGAGCACCGGGGAGCTGTTTTTT
NA	TRBV5-8	TRBJ2-1	NA	CASSSLTVANEQFF	TGTGCCAGCAGTTCGTTGACAGTCGCCAATGAGCAGTTCTTC
NA	TRBV9	TRBJ2-2	TRBD1	CASSADRGRTGELFF	TGTGCCAGCAGCGCTGACAGGGGGCGTACCGGGGAGCTGTTTTTT
NA	TRBV5-1	TRBJ2-7	TRBD2	CASSPGLAESYEQYF	TGCGCCAGCAGCCCTGGACTAGCGGAGTCCTACGAGCAGTACTTC
NA	TRBV7-9	TRBJ2-5	NA	CASSDISGFGKETQYF	TGTGCCAGCAGCGATATCTCAGGGTTCGGGAAAGAGACCCAGTACTTC
once	TRBV28	TRBJ1-1	NA	CASSFYTGAEAFF	TGTGCCAGCAGTTTTTATACAGGAGCTGAAGCTTTCTTT
once	TRBV14	TRBJ1-1	NA	CASSRQYGGANTEAFF	TGTGCCAGCAGCCGGCAGTATGGGGGGGCGAACACTGAAGCTTTCTTT
NA	TRBV28	TRBJ2-1	TRBD2	CASSLSLAGTLTNEQFF	TGTGCCAGCAGTTTATCACTAGCGGGAACCTTAACCAATGAGCAGTTCTTC
once	TRBV4-1	TRBJ1-1	NA	CASSQVQGRNTEAFF	TGCGCCAGCAGCCAAGTGCAGGGAAGGAACACTGAAGCTTTCTTT
NA	TRBV27	TRBJ1-2	NA	CASSLSGSNYGYTF	TGTGCCAGCAGTTTATCGGGCAGCAACTATGGCTACACCTTC
NA	TRBV10-2	TRBJ2-7	TRBD1	CATLGFNRGSYEQYF	TGCGCCACCCTCGGGTTCAACAGGGGTTCCTACGAGCAGTACTTC
NA	TRBV29-1	TRBJ1-4	NA	CSVAGTAFPEKLFF	TGCAGCGTTGCAGGTACCGCCTTCCCCGAAAAACTGTTTTTT
NA	TRBV10-3	TRBJ2-7	TRBD1	CAISEQFRTGGHEQYF	TGTGCCATCAGTGAGCAATTTAGGACAGGAGGTCACGAGCAGTACTTC
NA	TRBV6-5	TRBJ2-7	NA	CASSFHRREGDYEQYF	TGTGCCAGCAGTTTCCACCGGCGTGAAGGAGACTACGAGCAGTACTTC
NA	TRBV28	TRBJ2-7	TRBD2	CASSPTSGRFGQYF	TGTGCCAGCAGCCCTACTAGCGGGAGGTTTGGGCAGTACTTC
NA	TRBV28	TRBJ2-7	NA	CASSPGVSYEQYF	TGTGCCAGCAGTCCGGGAGTTTCCTACGAGCAGTACTTC
NA	TRBV19	TRBJ2-3	NA	CASSMDPTDTQYF	TGTGCCAGTAGTATGGACCCAACAGATACGCAGTATTTT
NA	TRBV5-6	TRBJ2-7	NA	CASSPGRAYEQYF	TGTGCCAGCAGCCCGGGACGCGCTTACGAGCAGTACTTC
NA	TRBV7-9	TRBJ2-2	NA	CASSATGRAGELFF	TGTGCCAGCAGCGCAACAGGGCGGGCCGGGGAGCTGTTTTTT
once	TRBV28	TRBJ2-6	NA	CASSGALGANVLTF	TGTGCCAGCAGTGGGGCGCTTGGGGCCAACGTCCTGACTTTC
NA	TRBV4-1	TRBJ2-5	TRBD2	CASSQDVGSGEETQYF	TGCGCCAGCAGCCAAGATGTTGGGAGCGGGGAAGAGACCCAGTACTTC
NA	TRBV7-3	TRBJ2-7	NA	CASSSLGGDEQYF	TGTGCCAGCAGCTCCCTTGGAGGGGACGAGCAGTACTTC
NA	TRBV29-1	TRBJ2-6	NA	CSVGEPSGANVLTF	TGCAGCGTTGGGGAACCCTCTGGGGCCAACGTCCTGACTTTC
NA	TRBV7-9	TRBJ2-7	NA	CASSSQSGNDEQYF	TGTGCCAGCAGCTCCCAGTCAGGGAACGACGAGCAGTACTTC
NA	TRBV30	TRBJ1-2	NA	CAWSPGRKYGYTF	TGTGCCTGGAGTCCAGGGCGGAAATATGGCTACACCTTC
NA	TRBV28	TRBJ2-1	TRBD2	CASSTRTSRPLNEQFF	TGTGCCAGCAGTACACGGACTAGTCGTCCCCTCAATGAGCAGTTCTTC
few	TRBV5-8	TRBJ1-2	NA	CASTLIPHGYTF	TGTGCCAGCACCTTAATCCCCCATGGCTACACCTTC
NA	TRBV28	TRBJ1-5	TRBD1	CASRFVQGNQPQHF	TGTGCCAGCAGGTTCGTACAGGGGAATCAGCCCCAGCATTTT
NA	TRBV7-9	TRBJ2-2	NA	CASSRWDTNTGELFF	TGTGCCAGCAGTAGGTGGGACACGAACACCGGGGAGCTGTTTTTT
NA	TRBV28	TRBJ1-5	TRBD1	CASRSGQGGNQPQHF	TGTGCCAGCAGATCCGGACAGGGCGGCAATCAGCCCCAGCATTTT